What follows are 30 T cell receptor beta chains derived from one specimen sequenced in a study of blood T cell repertoires in COVID-19. Here immunoSEQ multiplex PCR was the method, and the copy in TCRdb shows in-frame clones only, minus some. The table includes 75,000 to 95,000 clones, around 74% detected once. Sequencing used peripheral blood. The receptor source for this set is a man in his 70s with COVID-19, enrolled during active disease.

The V gene is TRBV28, the J gene TRBJ1-3; 9 nucleotides match TRBD1. Germline trimming cut 9 bases from V and 4 bases from J; bases unmatched to any gene: 4. CDR3 length: 13 amino acids. Germline V gene sequence: CDR1 MDHEN, CDR2 SYDVKM. The CDR3 DNA follows: TGTGCCAGTGGACAGGGGATGGGAAACACCATATATTTT. This sequence encodes CASGQGMGNTIYF.

This clone was detected once. The chain carries TRBV9 and TRBJ2-5; 8 bases agree with TRBD2. CDR1 and CDR2 (germline): SGDLS, YYNGEE. The trim removed 0 bases at V and 3 bases at J, leaving 4 bases unmatched. This CDR3 contains 15 residues. Here the CDR3 reads CASSVADSGKETQYF. The CDR3 DNA sequence: TGTGCCAGCAGCGTAGCGGATAGCGGGAAAGAGACCCAGTACTTC.

The J gene is TRBJ2-7, the V gene TRBV5-4; 9 positions match TRBD2. This CDR3 is 14 amino acids long. CDR1 SGHNT and CDR2 YYREEE come from the germline V gene (reference sequence). The V gene end was trimmed by 0 bases and the J gene end by 6 bases; junction bases not matched to a gene: 4. This chain's CDR3 is CASSLGAGGSEQYF. The DNA for the CDR3 is TGTGCCAGCAGCTTGGGAGCGGGAGGAAGCGAGCAGTACTTC.

The chain is built from TRBV2 and TRBJ2-5; 7 nucleotides align to TRBD2. Losses at the gene ends were 9 bases for V and 4 bases for J; bases not matched to a gene: 11. This CDR3 comprises 14 residues. Germline V gene data show CDR1 as SNHLY and CDR2 as FYNNEI. CDR3 residues: CASGGVGGGETQYF. Here the CDR3 DNA reads TGTGCCAGTGGGGGGGTCGGGGGAGGAGAGACCCAGTACTTC.

The rearrangement joins TRBV24-1 to TRBJ2-1; D is unresolved. Trimming cost V 9 bases and J 6 bases, with 14 bases left between them. The CDR3 length is 13 residues. Per the germline V gene, CDR1 is KGHDR and CDR2 is SFDVKD. The CDR3 DNA follows: TGTGCCACCCAAGGAGATATAGCCAATGAGCAGTTCTTC. Encoded protein: CATQGDIANEQFF.

The chain recombines TRBV5-5 with TRBJ2-7, with 9 positions matching TRBD2. The CDR3 is 15 residues long. From germline, CDR1 is SGHKS and CDR2 YYEKEE (reference sequence). V shed 0 bases and J 4 bases; nucleotides not matched to a gene: 5. CDR3 coding DNA: TGTGCCAGCAGCTTGGGCGGGAGGGCCCTTTACGAGCAGTACTTC. This gives the protein CASSLGGRALYEQYF. The full variable domain, its missing parts supplied by reference TRBV5-5 and TRBJ2-7, is DAGVTQSPTHLIKTRGQQVTLRCSPISGHKSVSWYQQVLGQGPQFIFQYYEKEERGRGNFPDRFSARQFPNYSSELNVNALLLGDSALYLCASSLGGRALYEQYFGPGTRLTVT.

CDR3 coding DNA: TGCAGCGTTAAGGGGGGGCGGAGCTCCTACAATGAGCAGTTCTTC. It codes for CSVKGGRSSYNEQFF. V gene TRBV29-1 combines with J gene TRBJ2-1; possible D gene TRBD2, 7 bases. Germline lookup yields CDR1 SQVTM and CDR2 ANQGSEA. This CDR3 has 15 amino acids. Trimming removed 5 bases at V and 0 bases at J, with 14 bases between.

The chain carries TRBV6-6 and TRBJ2-7; a possible D gene is TRBD1 (5 bases). Trimming removed 6 bases at V and 1 base at J, with 10 bases between. Germline CDR1 reads MNHNY; CDR2 reads SVGAGI (reference sequence). The length of the CDR3 is 13 residues. CDR3 residues: CASRAGLSYEQYF. The CDR3 region has the DNA TGTGCCAGCAGGGCAGGGTTATCCTACGAGCAGTACTTC.

The V gene is TRBV4-1, the J gene TRBJ1-4; unclear D gene. Trimming shortened V by 4 bases and J by 8 bases, and 17 bases separated the two germline ends. CDR1 is MGHRA, CDR2 YSYEKL, per germline. This CDR3 contains 15 residues. The CDR3 DNA reads TGCGCCAGCAGCCGGGCTCAGTCATTACGGGAAAAACTGTTTTTT. This translates into CASSRAQSLREKLFF.

The rearrangement uses TRBV4-2 and TRBJ1-1, with 8 bases aligning to TRBD1. V trimming: 4 bases; J trimming: 3 bases; junction bases outside the gene matches: 7. This CDR3 region has 15 residues. CDR1 is LGHNA, CDR2 YNFKEQ, per germline. This CDR3 is CASSPRTGRDTEAFF. CDR3 nucleotides: TGTGCCAGCAGCCCCCGGACAGGGAGGGACACTGAAGCTTTCTTT.

The DNA for the CDR3 is TGTGCCAGCAGCTTGGGACAGACTGGAAACACCATATATTTT. This codes for CASSLGQTGNTIYF. The rearrangement uses TRBV7-2 and TRBJ1-3; 7 nucleotides agree with TRBD1. V shed 3 bases, J shed 2 bases, and the junction held 1 base outside the gene matches. The CDR3 length is 14 residues. Germline CDR1 and CDR2: SGHTA and FQGNSA.

The rearrangement uses TRBV5-1 and TRBJ2-1, with 8 bases lining up with TRBD1. Germline loops: CDR1 SGHRS, CDR2 YFSETQ. The J segment lost 8 bases and the V segment lost 4 bases, leaving 8 bases of the junction unmatched. The CDR3 has 14 residues. Written as DNA, the CDR3 is TGCGCCAGCAGCCAAGGACAGGGAGGTGATGAGCAGTTCTTC. This sequence encodes CASSQGQGGDEQFF.

The chain recombines TRBV27 with TRBJ2-4; TRBD2 is a possible D gene (6 bases). Germline V gives CDR1 MNHEY, CDR2 SMNVEV (reference sequence). There are 16 residues in the CDR3. V lost 0 bases and J lost 0, with 9 bases in between. For the CDR3, the DNA is TGTGCCAGCAGTTTATCGGGGGGACTAGCCAAAAACATTCAGTACTTC. Amino acids: CASSLSGGLAKNIQYF.

Here the CDR3 reads CASSPEPGLANEQFF. The DNA of the CDR3 is TGCGCCAGCAGCCCGGAACCGGGACTGGCAAATGAGCAGTTCTTC. This chain links TRBV5-1 with TRBJ2-1; TRBD2 is a possible D gene (6 bases). Deletions cut 4 bases from V and 7 bases from J, with 18 bases between. The CDR3 loop spans 15 amino acids. Germline V gene lookup returns CDR1 SGHRS and CDR2 YFSETQ.

This chain joins TRBV29-1 and TRBJ2-4; D not certain. From germline, CDR1 is SQVTM and CDR2 ANQGSEA. The CDR3 totals 11 residues. The V end was cut by 4 bases, the J end by 10 bases, with 11 bases between. DNA of the CDR3: TGCAGCGTTGTAATCCTTTTGATTCAGTACTTC. This gives the protein CSVVILLIQYF.

This clone is a singleton in its sample. The J gene is TRBJ2-5, the V gene TRBV5-1; TRBD1 matches 10 bases. Germline V gives CDR1 SGHRS, CDR2 YFSETQ. J gave up 5 bases and V 4 bases, and 8 bases lay outside the gene matches. This CDR3 contains 15 residues. CDR3 residues: CASSPRQGAGETQYF. CDR3 sequence (DNA): TGCGCCAGCAGCCCGAGACAGGGGGCCGGGGAGACCCAGTACTTC.

A few counts support this clone. The chain is built from TRBV28 and TRBJ2-3, with D tentatively TRBD2 (7 bases). V lost 6 bases, J lost 10 bases, and 14 bases lay in between. Germline V gene sequence: CDR1 MDHEN, CDR2 SYDVKM. There are 12 residues in the CDR3. CDR3 nucleotides: TGTGCCAGCAGGGGGGGGCCACGATCGCAGTATTTT. This sequence encodes CASRGGPRSQYF.

In its sample, this clone was seen a few times. V gene TRBV19 combines with J gene TRBJ1-5; 7 nucleotides agree with TRBD1. CDR1 and CDR2 from the germline V gene are LNHDA and SQIVND (reference sequence). There are 15 residues in the CDR3. The V and J ends lost 9 bases and 4 bases, in that order; junction bases with no gene match: 12. CDR3 DNA: TGTGCCAGCCACCCACGACCGGGACAGAATCAGCCCCAGCATTTT. Its protein product is CASHPRPGQNQPQHF.

This clone was seen a single time. V usage is TRBV28 and J usage is TRBJ1-1; D not resolved. Per the germline V gene, CDR1 is MDHEN and CDR2 is SYDVKM. V was cut by 6 bases and J by 11 bases, with 13 bases left in between. The CDR3 extends over 11 amino acids. Written as DNA, the CDR3 is TGTGCCAGCAGCTCCGTCGGGGTGGCTTTCTTT. This codes for CASSSVGVAFF. The full variable domain, rest sourced from reference TRBV28 and TRBJ1-1, is DVKVTQSSRYLVKRTGEKVFLECVQDMDHENMFWYRQDPGLGLRLIYFSYDVKMKEKGDIPEGYSVSREKKERFSLILESASTNQTSMYLCASSSVGVAFFGQGTRLTVV.

The rearrangement links TRBV6-2 or TRBV6-3 to TRBJ2-7, with D maybe TRBD2 (6 bases). CDR1 MNHEY and CDR2 SVGEGT come from the germline V gene. The CDR3 runs 20 residues. Trimming left V 2 bases short and J 4 bases short, with 30 bases between. The CDR3 is CASSYPPKDSTVVGRYEQYF. In nucleotides, the CDR3 is TGTGCCAGCAGTTACCCTCCGAAGGACTCAACTGTCGTGGGGAGGTACGAGCAGTACTTC.

The rearrangement joins TRBV30 to TRBJ2-3; 8 bases map to TRBD2. The CDR3 runs to 15 residues. The J segment lost 2 bases and the V segment lost 0 bases, leaving 4 bases of the junction unmatched. Germline lookup yields CDR1 GTSNPN and CDR2 SVGIG (reference sequence). CDR3 coding DNA: TGTGCCTGGAGTGTACTAGCGGCAAACACAGATACGCAGTATTTT. It codes for CAWSVLAANTDTQYF.

The J gene is TRBJ2-7, the V gene TRBV19, with D perhaps matching TRBD2 (6 bases). This CDR3 region has 14 residues. Between the trimmed V and J ends, which lost 3 bases and 0 bases, there was a span of 9 bases. The germline gives CDR1 LNHDA, CDR2 SQIVND (reference sequence). This chain's CDR3 is CASSILGGSYEQYF. CDR3 bases: TGTGCCAGTAGTATTTTGGGGGGCTCCTACGAGCAGTACTTC. Drawing the rest from reference TRBV19 and TRBJ2-7, the complete variable domain is DGGITQSPKYLFRKEGQNVTLSCEQNLNHDAMYWYRQDPGQGLRLIYYSQIVNDFQKGDIAEGYSVSREKKESFPLTVTSAQKNPTAFYLCASSILGGSYEQYFGPGTRLTVT.

This clone was observed a handful of times. The V gene is TRBV5-1, the J gene TRBJ1-1, with 10 bases fitting TRBD1. Germline lookup yields CDR1 SGHRS and CDR2 YFSETQ. The length of the CDR3 is 13 residues. V shed 4 bases and J 4 bases; nucleotides not matched to a gene: 1. CDR3 coding DNA: TGCGCCAGCAGCGGGACAGGGGCCACTGAAGCTTTCTTT. This sequence encodes CASSGTGATEAFF.

V gene TRBV5-4 combines with J gene TRBJ2-7; TRBD2 agrees at 11 bases. V was pared by 4 bases and J by 6 bases, with 6 bases of the junction left unmatched. Germline CDR1 SGHNT, CDR2 YYREEE (reference sequence). This CDR3 contains 14 residues. The CDR3 coding sequence is TGTGCCAGCAGCAAACTAGCGGGAGATATCGAGCAGTACTTC. Translating it yields CASSKLAGDIEQYF.

J is TRBJ2-7 and V is TRBV6-8, with TRBD2 identical over 7 bases. The CDR3 extends over 16 amino acids. Looked up from germline, CDR1 is MNHGY and CDR2 is SAAAGT. With V trimmed by 2 bases and J by 3 bases, 10 bases remained unmatched. The CDR3 DNA follows: TGTGCCAGCAGTTACGGGGAGGGAGGCCAATGCTACGAGCAGTACTTC. This encodes CASSYGEGGQCYEQYF.

This rearrangement joins TRBV10-3 to TRBJ2-7; 7 nucleotides align to TRBD1. There are 15 residues in the CDR3. Trimming at V came to 4 bases and at J to 5 bases, leaving 11 bases not matched to a gene. The V gene's germline CDR1 is ENHRY and CDR2 SYGVKD. The CDR3 reads CAISGGGRKNHEQYF. CDR3 DNA: TGTGCCATCAGTGGAGGGGGCAGGAAAAACCACGAGCAGTACTTC.

V and J are TRBV3-1 (or the pseudogene TRBV3-2) and TRBJ2-5; TRBD2 matches at 9 bases. This CDR3 has 15 residues. Germline V gives CDR1 LGHDT, CDR2 YNNKEL (reference sequence). The ends lost 3 bases at V and 3 bases at J; junction bases unmatched: 5. This CDR3 is CASSHGSGSKETQYF. CDR3 nucleotides: TGTGCCAGCAGCCACGGTAGCGGGAGCAAAGAGACCCAGTACTTC.

This clone showed up just a few times. V gene TRBV10-3 combines with J gene TRBJ2-7; 10 positions agree with TRBD1. The CDR3 is 15 residues long. V trimming: 4 bases; J trimming: 5 bases; junction bases outside the gene matches: 8. The germline V gene encodes CDR1 ENHRY and CDR2 SYGVKD. The CDR3 DNA reads as TGTGCCATCAGTGGGACCGGGACAGGGGTGAACGAGCAGTACTTC. Translation gives CAISGTGTGVNEQYF.

V usage is TRBV5-3 and J usage is TRBJ2-7; possible D gene TRBD2, 5 bases. TRBV5-3 is an ORF for which the function is uncertain. The CDR3 is 13 residues long. V gave up 1 base and J gave up 3 bases, with 8 bases separating them. CDR3 amino acids: CARSLYSDYEQYF. The CDR3 DNA sequence: TGTGCCAGAAGCTTGTATAGCGACTACGAGCAGTACTTC.

This chain links TRBV7-3 with TRBJ2-7, with 9 bases lining up with TRBD1. The germline gives CDR1 SGHTA, CDR2 FQGTGA. J lost 2 bases, V lost 5 bases, and 7 bases had no gene match. The CDR3 covers 15 residues. The CDR3: CASSPIRTGAYEQYF. The CDR3 nucleotides are TGTGCCAGCAGCCCCATAAGGACAGGGGCCTACGAGCAGTACTTC. Full variable domain (rest looked up from reference TRBV7-3 and TRBJ2-7): GAGVSQTPSNKVTEKGKYVELRCDPISGHTALYWYRQSLGQGPEFLIYFQGTGAADDSGLPNDRFFAVRPEGSVSTLKIQRTERGDSAVYLCASSPIRTGAYEQYFGPGTRLTVT.